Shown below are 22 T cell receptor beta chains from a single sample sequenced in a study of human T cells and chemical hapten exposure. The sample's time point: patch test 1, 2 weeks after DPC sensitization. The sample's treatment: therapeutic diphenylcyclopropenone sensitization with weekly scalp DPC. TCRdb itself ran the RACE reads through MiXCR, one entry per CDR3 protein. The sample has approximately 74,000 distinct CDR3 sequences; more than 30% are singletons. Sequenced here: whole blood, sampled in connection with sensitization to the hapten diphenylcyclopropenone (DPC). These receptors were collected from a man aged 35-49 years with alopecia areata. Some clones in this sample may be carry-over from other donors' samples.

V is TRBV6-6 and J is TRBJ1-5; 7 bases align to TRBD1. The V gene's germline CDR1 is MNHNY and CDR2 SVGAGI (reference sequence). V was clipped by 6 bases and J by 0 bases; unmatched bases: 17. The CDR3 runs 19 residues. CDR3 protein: CASRPLGGQQTSSNQPQHF. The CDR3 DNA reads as TGTGCCAGCAGACCTCTGGGGGGACAGCAGACCTCTAGCAATCAGCCCCAGCATTTT.

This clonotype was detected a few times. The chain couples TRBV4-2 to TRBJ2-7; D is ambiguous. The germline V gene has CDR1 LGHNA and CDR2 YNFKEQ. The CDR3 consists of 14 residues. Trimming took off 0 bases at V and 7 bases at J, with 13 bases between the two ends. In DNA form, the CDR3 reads TGTGCCAGCAGCCAAGAGTCGTTGGGGTGGGAGCAGTACTTC. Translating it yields CASSQESLGWEQYF.

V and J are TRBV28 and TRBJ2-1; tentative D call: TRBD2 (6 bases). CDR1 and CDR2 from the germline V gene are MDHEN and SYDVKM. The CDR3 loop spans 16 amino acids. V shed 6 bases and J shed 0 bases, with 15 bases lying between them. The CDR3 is CASRGGSGSSYNEQFF. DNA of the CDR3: TGTGCCAGCAGGGGGGGTAGCGGAAGCTCCTACAATGAGCAGTTCTTC. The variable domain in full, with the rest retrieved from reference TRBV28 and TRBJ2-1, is DVKVTQSSRYLVKRTGEKVFLECVQDMDHENMFWYRQDPGLGLRLIYFSYDVKMKEKGDIPEGYSVSREKKERFSLILESASTNQTSMYLCASRGGSGSSYNEQFFGPGTRLTVL.

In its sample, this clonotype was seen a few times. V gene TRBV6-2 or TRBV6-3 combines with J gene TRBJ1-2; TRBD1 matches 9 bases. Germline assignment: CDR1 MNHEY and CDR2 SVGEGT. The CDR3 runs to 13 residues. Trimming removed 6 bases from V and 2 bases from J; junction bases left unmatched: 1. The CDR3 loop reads CASRGTGNYGYTF. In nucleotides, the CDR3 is TGTGCCAGCAGGGGGACAGGGAACTATGGCTACACCTTC.

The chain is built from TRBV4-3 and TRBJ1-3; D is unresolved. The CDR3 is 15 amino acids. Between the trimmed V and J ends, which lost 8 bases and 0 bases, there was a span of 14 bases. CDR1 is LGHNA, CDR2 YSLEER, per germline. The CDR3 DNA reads TGCGCCAGCTCGCCCACGCTCGGCTCTGGAAACACCATATATTTT. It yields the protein CASSPTLGSGNTIYF.

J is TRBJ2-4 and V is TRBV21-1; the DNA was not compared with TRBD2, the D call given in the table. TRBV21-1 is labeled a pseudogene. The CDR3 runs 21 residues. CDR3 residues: CASSKSALSGSLFVAKNIQYF. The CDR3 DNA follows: TGTGCCAGCAGCAAAAGCGCCCTTAGCGGGAGTTTGTTTGTGGCCAAAAACATTCAGTACTTC.

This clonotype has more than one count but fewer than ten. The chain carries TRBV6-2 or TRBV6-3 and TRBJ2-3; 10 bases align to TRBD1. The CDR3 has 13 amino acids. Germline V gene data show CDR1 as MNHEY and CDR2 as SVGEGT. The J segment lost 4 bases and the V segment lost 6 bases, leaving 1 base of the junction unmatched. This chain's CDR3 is CASRGQGADTQYF. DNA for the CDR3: TGTGCCAGCAGAGGACAGGGGGCAGATACGCAGTATTTT.

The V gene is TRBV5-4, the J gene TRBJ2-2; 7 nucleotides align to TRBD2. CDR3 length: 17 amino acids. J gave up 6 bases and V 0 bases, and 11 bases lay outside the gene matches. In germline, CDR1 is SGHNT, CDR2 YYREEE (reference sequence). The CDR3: CASSLAWLAGSSGELFF. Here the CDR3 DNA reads TGTGCCAGCAGCTTGGCCTGGTTAGCGGGCAGCTCCGGGGAGCTGTTTTTT.

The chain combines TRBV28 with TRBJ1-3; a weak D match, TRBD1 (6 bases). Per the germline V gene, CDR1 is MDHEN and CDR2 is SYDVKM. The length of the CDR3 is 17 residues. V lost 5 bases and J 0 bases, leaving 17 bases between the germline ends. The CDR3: CASSNDRLGHSGNTIYF. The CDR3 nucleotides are TGTGCCAGCAGTAACGACAGGCTGGGTCACTCTGGAAACACCATATATTTT.

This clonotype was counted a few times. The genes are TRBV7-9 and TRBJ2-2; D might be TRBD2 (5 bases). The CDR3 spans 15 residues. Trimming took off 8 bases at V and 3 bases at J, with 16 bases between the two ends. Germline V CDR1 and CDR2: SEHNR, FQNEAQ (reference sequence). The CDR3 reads CASAGWAPDTGELFF. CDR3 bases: TGTGCCAGCGCGGGCTGGGCTCCGGACACCGGGGAGCTGTTTTTT.

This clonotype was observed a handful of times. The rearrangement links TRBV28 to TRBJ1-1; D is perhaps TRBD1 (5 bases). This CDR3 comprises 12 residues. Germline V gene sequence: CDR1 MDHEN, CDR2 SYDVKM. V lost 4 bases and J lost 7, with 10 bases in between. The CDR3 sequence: CASSSRQIEAFF. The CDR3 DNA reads TGTGCCAGCAGTTCCCGACAGATTGAAGCTTTCTTT.

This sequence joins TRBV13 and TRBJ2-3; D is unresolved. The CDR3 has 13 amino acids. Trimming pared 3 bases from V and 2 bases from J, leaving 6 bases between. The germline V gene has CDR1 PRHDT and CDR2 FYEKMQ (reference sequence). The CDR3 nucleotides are TGTGCCAGCAGCTTGACCAACACAGATACGCAGTATTTT. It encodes CASSLTNTDTQYF.

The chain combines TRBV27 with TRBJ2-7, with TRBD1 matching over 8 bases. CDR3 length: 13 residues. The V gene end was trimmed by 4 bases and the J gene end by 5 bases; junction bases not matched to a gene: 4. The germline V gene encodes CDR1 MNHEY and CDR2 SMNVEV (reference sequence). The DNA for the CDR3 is TGTGCCAGCAGTTGGCAGGGGGCCCACGAGCAGTACTTC. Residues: CASSWQGAHEQYF.

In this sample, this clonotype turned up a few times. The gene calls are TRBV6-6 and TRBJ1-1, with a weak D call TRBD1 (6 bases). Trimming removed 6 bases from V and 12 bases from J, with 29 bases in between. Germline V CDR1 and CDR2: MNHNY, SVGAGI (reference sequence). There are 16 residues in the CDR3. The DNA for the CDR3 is TGTGCCAGCAGCCCGGGACGGACAGAGGGAGCCTTTTTAACTTTCTTT. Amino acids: CASSPGRTEGAFLTFF.

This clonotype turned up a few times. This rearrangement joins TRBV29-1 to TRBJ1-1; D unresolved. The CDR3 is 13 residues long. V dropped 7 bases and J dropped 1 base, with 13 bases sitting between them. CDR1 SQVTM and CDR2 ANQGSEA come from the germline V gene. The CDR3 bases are TGCAGCGCTCGGGAAACAGCGAACACTGAAGCTTTCTTT. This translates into CSARETANTEAFF.

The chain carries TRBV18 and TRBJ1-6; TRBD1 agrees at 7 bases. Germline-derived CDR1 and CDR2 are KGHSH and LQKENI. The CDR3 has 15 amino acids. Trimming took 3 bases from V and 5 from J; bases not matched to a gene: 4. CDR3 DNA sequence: TGTGCCAGCTCACCCCTACAGGGGCATAATTCACCCCTCCACTTT. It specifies CASSPLQGHNSPLHF.

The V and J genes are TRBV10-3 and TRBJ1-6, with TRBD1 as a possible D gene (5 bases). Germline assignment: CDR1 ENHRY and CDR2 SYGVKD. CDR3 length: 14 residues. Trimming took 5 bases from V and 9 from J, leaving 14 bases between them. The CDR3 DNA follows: TGTGCCATCAGTCCAGGGCAGAGAGGTTCACCCCTCCACTTT. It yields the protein CAISPGQRGSPLHF.

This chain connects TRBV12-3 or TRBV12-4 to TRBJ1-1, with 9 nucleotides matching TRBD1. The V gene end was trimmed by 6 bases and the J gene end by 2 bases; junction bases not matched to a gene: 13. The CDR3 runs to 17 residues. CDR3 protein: CASSKASGTGQNTEAFF. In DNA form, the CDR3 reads TGTGCCAGCAGCAAGGCGTCGGGGACAGGGCAAAACACTGAAGCTTTCTTT.

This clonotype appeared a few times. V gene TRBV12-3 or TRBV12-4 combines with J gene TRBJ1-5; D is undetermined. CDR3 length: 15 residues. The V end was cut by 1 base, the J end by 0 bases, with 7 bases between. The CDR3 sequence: CASSLGRHSNQPQHF. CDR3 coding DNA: TGTGCCAGCAGTTTAGGCAGGCATAGCAATCAGCCCCAGCATTTT.

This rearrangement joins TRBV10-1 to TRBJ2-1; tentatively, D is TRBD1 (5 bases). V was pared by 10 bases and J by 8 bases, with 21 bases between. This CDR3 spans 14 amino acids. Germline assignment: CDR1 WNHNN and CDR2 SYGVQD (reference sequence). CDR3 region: CATETGQKFDEQFF. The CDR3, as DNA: TGCGCCACCGAAACAGGTCAAAAATTCGATGAGCAGTTCTTC.

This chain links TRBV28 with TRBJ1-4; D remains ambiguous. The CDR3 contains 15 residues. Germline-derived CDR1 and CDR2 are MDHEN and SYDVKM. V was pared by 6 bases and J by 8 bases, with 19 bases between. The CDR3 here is CASSQPTGSGEKLFF. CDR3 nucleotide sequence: TGTGCCAGCAGCCAACCCACGGGGAGTGGGGAAAAACTGTTTTTT.

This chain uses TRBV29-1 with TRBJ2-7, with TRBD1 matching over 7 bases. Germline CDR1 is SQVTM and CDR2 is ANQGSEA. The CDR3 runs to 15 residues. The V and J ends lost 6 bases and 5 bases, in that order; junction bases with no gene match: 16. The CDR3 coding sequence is TGCAGCGTGGGAAGCCGGGACAGAGGTGTCCACGAGCAGTACTTC. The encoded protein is CSVGSRDRGVHEQYF.